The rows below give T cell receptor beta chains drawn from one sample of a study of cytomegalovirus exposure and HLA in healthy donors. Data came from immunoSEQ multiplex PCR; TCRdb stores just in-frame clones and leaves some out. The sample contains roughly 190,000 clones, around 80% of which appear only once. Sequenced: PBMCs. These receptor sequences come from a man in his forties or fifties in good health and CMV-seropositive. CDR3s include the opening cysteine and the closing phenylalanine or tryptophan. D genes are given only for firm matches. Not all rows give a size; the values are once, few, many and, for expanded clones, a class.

CASNSVSSYEQYF | TGTGCTTCTAATAGCGTCAGCTCCTACGAGCAGTACTTC | NA | NA | TRBJ2-7 | TRBV28
CASSFRQDGGYTF | TGTGCCAGCAGCTTTAGACAGGATGGGGGCTACACCTTC | few | NA | TRBJ1-2 | TRBV7-9
CASSTQGGKETQYF | TGTGCCAGTAGTACCCAGGGAGGCAAAGAGACCCAGTACTTC | NA | NA | TRBJ2-5 | TRBV19
CASSVTSLGLQGNEKLFF | TGTGCCAGCAGCGTAACCTCCCTCGGCCTGCAGGGAAATGAAAAACTGTTTTTT | once | NA | TRBJ1-4 | TRBV9
CASSQYRTVGSSDGYTF | TGCGCCAGCAGCCAATACCGGACAGTCGGGTCGAGTGATGGCTACACCTTC | few | NA | TRBJ1-2 | TRBV4-3
CASSPPGGSYNSPLHF | TGTGCCAGCAGTCCCCCGGGGGGCTCCTATAATTCACCCCTCCACTTT | few | NA | TRBJ1-6 | TRBV6-6
CASSQLAGSYNEQFF | TGTGCCAGCAGTCAACTAGCGGGGTCCTACAATGAGCAGTTCTTC | once | TRBD2 | TRBJ2-1 | TRBV6-5
CASSYSFGRQETQYF | TGTGCCAGCAGTTACTCGTTTGGGCGTCAAGAGACCCAGTACTTC | NA | NA | TRBJ2-5 | TRBV6-5
CASRSRQTYNEQFF | TGTGCCAGCAGGTCTAGGCAGACCTACAATGAGCAGTTCTTC | NA | NA | TRBJ2-1 | TRBV6-1
CASSLAQGRGYTF | TGTGCCAGCAGCTTGGCCCAGGGGCGCGGCTACACCTTC | NA | NA | TRBJ1-2 | TRBV7-8
CASSPGGISGNTIYF | TGTGCCAGCTCACCAGGCGGCATCTCTGGAAACACCATATATTTT | NA | NA | TRBJ1-3 | TRBV18
CASSLDPPGQGRVNEQFF | TGTGCCAGCAGCTTAGATCCTCCGGGACAGGGTAGGGTCAATGAGCAGTTCTTC | NA | TRBD1 | TRBJ2-1 | TRBV11-2
CASSSSGQNYGYTF | NA | NA | NA | TRBJ1-2 | TRBV28
CASSLDAGRSYNEQFF | TGTGCCAGCAGCTTGGACGCGGGGCGCTCCTACAATGAGCAGTTCTTC | NA | NA | TRBJ2-1 | TRBV5-6